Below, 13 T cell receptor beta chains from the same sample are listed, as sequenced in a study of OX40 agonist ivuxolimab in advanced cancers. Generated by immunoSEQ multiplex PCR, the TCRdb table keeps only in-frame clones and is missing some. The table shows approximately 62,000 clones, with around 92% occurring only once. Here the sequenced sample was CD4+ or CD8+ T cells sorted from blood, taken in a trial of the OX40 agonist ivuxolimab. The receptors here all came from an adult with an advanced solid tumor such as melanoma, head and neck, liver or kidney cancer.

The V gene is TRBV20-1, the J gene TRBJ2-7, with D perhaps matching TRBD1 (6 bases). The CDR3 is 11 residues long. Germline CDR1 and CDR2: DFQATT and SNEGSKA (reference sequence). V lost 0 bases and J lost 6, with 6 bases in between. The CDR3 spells CSAREGGEQYF. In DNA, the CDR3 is TGCAGTGCTAGAGAAGGGGGCGAGCAGTACTTC.

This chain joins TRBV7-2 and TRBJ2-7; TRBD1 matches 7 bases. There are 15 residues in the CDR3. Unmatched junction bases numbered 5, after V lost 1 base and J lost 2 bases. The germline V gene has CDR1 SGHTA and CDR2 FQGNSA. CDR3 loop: CASSLGRQGTYEQYF. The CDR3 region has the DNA TGTGCCAGCAGCTTAGGGCGACAGGGCACCTACGAGCAGTACTTC.

CDR3 nucleotides: TGTGCCAGCTCACCCCTCGGACAGGGTAAATTGGGCTACACCTTC. As protein: CASSPLGQGKLGYTF. The V call is TRBV18, the J call TRBJ1-2, with 8 bases that match TRBD1. Germline assignment: CDR1 KGHSH and CDR2 LQKENI. This CDR3 has 15 residues. The J segment lost 8 bases and the V segment lost 3 bases, leaving 11 bases of the junction unmatched.

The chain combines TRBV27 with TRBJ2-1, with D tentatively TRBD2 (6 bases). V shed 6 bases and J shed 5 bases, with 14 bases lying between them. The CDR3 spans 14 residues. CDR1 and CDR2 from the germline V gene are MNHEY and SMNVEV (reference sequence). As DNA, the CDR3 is TGTGCCAGCAGCCGGGGGACTGGGAACAATGAGCAGTTCTTC. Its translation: CASSRGTGNNEQFF.

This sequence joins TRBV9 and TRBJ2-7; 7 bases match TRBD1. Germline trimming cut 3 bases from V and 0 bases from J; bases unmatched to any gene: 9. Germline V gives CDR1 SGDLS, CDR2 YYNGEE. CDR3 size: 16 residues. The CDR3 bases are TGTGCCAGCAGCGGCGAACCGGGACAGAGCTCCTACGAGCAGTACTTC. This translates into CASSGEPGQSSYEQYF.

The CDR3 spells CASIQGTGGYNEQFF. The CDR3 nucleotides read TGTGCCAGCATCCAAGGGACAGGGGGTTACAATGAGCAGTTCTTC. V is TRBV6-6 and J is TRBJ2-1; 11 positions match TRBD1. From germline, CDR1 is MNHNY and CDR2 SVGAGI (reference sequence). The junction had 6 bases not matched to a gene; V was cut back by 7 bases and J by 4 bases. CDR3 size: 15 residues.

CDR3 loop: CASSIADGDYEQYF. The CDR3 region has the DNA TGTGCCAGTAGTATAGCGGACGGCGACTACGAGCAGTACTTC. This chain joins TRBV19 and TRBJ2-7; the D is unclear. This CDR3 comprises 14 residues. Germline loops: CDR1 LNHDA, CDR2 SQIVND (reference sequence). The germline V and J ends were trimmed by 1 base and 3 bases, with 10 bases remaining between them.

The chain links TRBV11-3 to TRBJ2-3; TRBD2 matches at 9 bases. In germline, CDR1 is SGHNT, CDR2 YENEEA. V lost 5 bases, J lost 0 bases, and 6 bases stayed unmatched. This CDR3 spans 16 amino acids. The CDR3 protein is CASSPGTSLSTDTQYF. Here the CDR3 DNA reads TGTGCCAGCAGCCCCGGGACTAGCCTCAGCACAGATACGCAGTATTTT.

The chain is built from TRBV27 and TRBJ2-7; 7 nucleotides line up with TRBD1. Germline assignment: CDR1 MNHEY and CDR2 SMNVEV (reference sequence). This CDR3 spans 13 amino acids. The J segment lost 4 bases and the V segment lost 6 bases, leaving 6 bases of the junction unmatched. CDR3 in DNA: TGTGCCAGCAGGACAGGGTCTTTGTACGAGCAGTACTTC. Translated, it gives CASRTGSLYEQYF.

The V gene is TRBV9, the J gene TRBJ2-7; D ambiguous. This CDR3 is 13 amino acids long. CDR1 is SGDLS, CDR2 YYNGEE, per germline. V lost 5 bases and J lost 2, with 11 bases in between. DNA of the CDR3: TGTGCCAGCAGAGACTCCGAGACCTACGAGCAGTACTTC. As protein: CASRDSETYEQYF.

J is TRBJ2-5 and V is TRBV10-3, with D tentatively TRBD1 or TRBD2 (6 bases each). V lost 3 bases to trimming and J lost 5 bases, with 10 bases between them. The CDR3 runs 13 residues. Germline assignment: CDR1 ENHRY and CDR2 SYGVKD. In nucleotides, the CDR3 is TGTGCCATCAGTGACCCCGGGGGCGAGACCCAGTACTTC. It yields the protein CAISDPGGETQYF.

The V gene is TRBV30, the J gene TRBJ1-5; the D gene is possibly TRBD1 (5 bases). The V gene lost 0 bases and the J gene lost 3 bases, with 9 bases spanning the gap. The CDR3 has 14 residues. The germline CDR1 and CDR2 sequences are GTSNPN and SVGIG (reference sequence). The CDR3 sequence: CAWSVKGTNQPQHF. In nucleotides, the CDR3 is TGTGCCTGGAGTGTAAAAGGGACCAATCAGCCCCAGCATTTT.

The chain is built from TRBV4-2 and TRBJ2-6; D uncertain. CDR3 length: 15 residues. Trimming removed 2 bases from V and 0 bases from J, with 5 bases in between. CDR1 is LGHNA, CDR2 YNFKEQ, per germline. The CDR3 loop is CASSQLLSGANVLTF. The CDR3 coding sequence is TGTGCCAGCAGCCAACTTCTCTCTGGGGCCAACGTCCTGACTTTC.